This TCR beta chain was found in a study of tissue T cells after allogeneic stem cell transplantation. Notes on the study in general: Sampling depth was limited, and the cohort was small and clinically varied. Alloreactivity or antigen specificity of tissue TCRs was not determined; some clones might be host cells. Tissue-detected TCR repertoire was only partly captured by blood and spleen T cells.

Libraries were prepared by immunoSEQ multiplex PCR; TCRdb keeps only in-frame clonotypes and omits some of them. The data show several thousand clones, roughly 32% seen once. Concerning this clone: The antigen is not known. The germline and genes are mouse ones. The read ends 1 residue early relative to the CDR3; the germline J gene fills the gap.

Documented time point: mouse harvest day 14 after allogeneic transplant. Each mouse received 10^7 T-cell-depleted marrow cells plus 10^6 splenic CD5+ T cells by tail vein. B6 (H2b) cells into BALB/c (H2d) mice; tissues taken at day 7 or 14. V lost 0 bases and J lost 4; bases outside the gene matches: 9. Germline assignment: CDR1 LGHNA and CDR2 YNLKQL (reference sequence). The CDR3 contains 16 residues. This clonotype was sampled from a female BALB/c mouse given C57BL/6 T cells with graft-versus-host disease after an allogeneic hematopoietic cell transplant. The sample was skin. V and J are TRBV5 and TRBJ2-7; TRBD2 aligns across 7 bases. Incomplete CDR3 DNA: TGTGCCAGCAGCCAAGACCCCCGGGGGGGGGTATATGAACAGTAC. Amino acids: CASSQDPRGGVYEQY. The CDR3, in full, reads CASSQDPRGGVYEQYF.